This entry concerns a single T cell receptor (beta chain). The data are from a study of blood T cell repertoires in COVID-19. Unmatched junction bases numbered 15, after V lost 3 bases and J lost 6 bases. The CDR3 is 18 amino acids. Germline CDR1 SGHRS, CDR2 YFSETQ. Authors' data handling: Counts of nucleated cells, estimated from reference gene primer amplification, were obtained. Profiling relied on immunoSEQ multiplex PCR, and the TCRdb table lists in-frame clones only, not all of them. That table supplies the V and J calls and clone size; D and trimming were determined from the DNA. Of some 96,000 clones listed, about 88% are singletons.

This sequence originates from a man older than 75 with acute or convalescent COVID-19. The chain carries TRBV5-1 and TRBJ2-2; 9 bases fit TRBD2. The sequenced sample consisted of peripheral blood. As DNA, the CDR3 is TGCGCCAGCAGCTCTCTAGAAGCGGGAGGAGTTAAACCCGGGGAGCTGTTTTTT. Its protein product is CASSSLEAGGVKPGELFF.